The present T cell receptor (beta chain) was sequenced within a study of neurological immune-mediated disorders. Synthesis of cDNA was performed by 5'RACE using 10-nucleotide random UMIs. Per sequencing run, 15-18 subjects together gave over 170 million TCR-beta sequences. Using its own MiXCR run on the 5' RACE reads, TCRdb lists one record per CDR3 protein. The sample records approximately 40,000 distinct CDR3 sequences, roughly 21% being singletons. Points from the study as a whole: HTLV-1-associated myelopathy ranked highest for TCR clonal expansion and multiple sclerosis lowest, beneath healthy controls.

Ten or more counts support this clonotype. Antigen specificity is unknown. Regarding time point: technical triplicate 3. Unsorted libraries came from 2 million PBMCs stored at -80 °C. Sequenced material: PBMCs. The sequence derives from a man in his sixties with HTLV-1-associated myelopathy (HAM/TSP).

The CDR3 is CASSVGSAAQETQYF. CDR3 DNA sequence: TGTGCCAGCAGCGTAGGATCGGCGGCACAAGAGACCCAGTACTTC. The gene calls are TRBV9 and TRBJ2-5, with unresolved D. The CDR3 has 15 residues. The germline CDR1 and CDR2 sequences are SGDLS and YYNGEE. The V end was cut by 0 bases, the J end by 2 bases, with 11 bases between.